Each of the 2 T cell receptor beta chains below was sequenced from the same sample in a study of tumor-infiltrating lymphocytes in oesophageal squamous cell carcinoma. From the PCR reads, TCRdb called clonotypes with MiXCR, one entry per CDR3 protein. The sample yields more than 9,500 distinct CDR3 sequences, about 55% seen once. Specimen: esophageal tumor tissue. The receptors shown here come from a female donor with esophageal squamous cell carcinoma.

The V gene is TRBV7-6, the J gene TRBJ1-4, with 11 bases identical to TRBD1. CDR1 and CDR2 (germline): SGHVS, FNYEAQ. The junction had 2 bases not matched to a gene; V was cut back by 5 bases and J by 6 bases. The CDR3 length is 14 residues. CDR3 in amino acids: CASSTGQGDEKLFF. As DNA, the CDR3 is TGTGCCAGCAGCACGGGACAGGGGGATGAAAAACTGTTTTTT.

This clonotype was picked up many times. The DNA for the CDR3 is TGCAGTGCTAGAGTTTTACCCATAACAGGGTCCAGCACAGATACGCAGTATTTT. Amino acid sequence: CSARVLPITGSSTDTQYF. The chain links TRBV20-1 to TRBJ2-3; TRBD1 is a possible D gene (6 bases). Trimming cost V 1 base and J 0 bases, with 20 bases left between them. The CDR3 is 18 amino acids. Germline CDR1 and CDR2: DFQATT and SNEGSKA (reference sequence).